What follows is one T cell receptor beta chain and its context. This clonotype was seen more than once but under ten times. The target of this receptor is not known. Possible read error: a much larger clone is one base away. CDR1 and CDR2 are read off the germline V gene (reference sequence) as DFQATT and SNEGSKA. The CDR3 starts with the cysteine, ends with the phenylalanine, and has 14 residues. Kept here is only the CDR3 DNA, which spans 42 bases and is read in frame from base 1. This entry belongs to a study of prognosis after radiotherapy for stage I lung cancer (dated by TCRdb to the early 2020s). About the investigation overall: Fewer than 20 stage I NSCLC patients were enrolled in Nanjing, China, between 2018 and January 2019. About 13 patients had newly diagnosed primary stage I lung tumors, and five had oligometastatic NSCLC after surgical resection of the primary tumor. All patients were considered medically inoperable, owing to comorbidities in around twelve and refusal of surgery in over 5. The cohort was made up of 10 to 15 men and over 5 women, with a median age of roughly 79 years and an age range of about 50 to 95 years. Tumor histology was squamous cell carcinoma in more than five patients and adenocarcinoma in approximately 11. Using image-guided IMRT or VMAT, SBRT was delivered in 3 to 5 fractions at a biologically effective dose of at least 100 Gy. SBRT was not combined with any concurrent therapy in any patient. After SBRT, distant metastases developed in about 20% of the 19 patients at a median of 7 months, while the remaining 15 patients had no significant progression. This study profiled peripheral blood TCR beta repertoires from stage I NSCLC patients before and after stereotactic body radiotherapy and linked the repertoires to distant failure. The study took one blood sample before SBRT and one after SBRT from each of around 20 patients and sequenced all 40 or so samples. What the study reported, not specific to this receptor: No determination of tumor specificity was made for expanded TCR clones. The study was limited by the small cohort and short follow-up, and independent validation of the study findings is required. After SBRT, the count of unique TCR clones dropped from a median of approximately 10,000 beforehand to nearly 7,000 afterward (Wilcoxon paired P=0.011). Differences in TRBV and TRBJ usage frequencies by metastasis status were reportedly observed in two V genes at baseline and in roughly 10 V and two J genes after SBRT. Post-SBRT Shannon entropy and its change from baseline were lower in patients who developed distant metastases; baseline Shannon entropy was not associated with metastases. No adjustment for multiple comparisons was applied to any of the reported P values.

No patient had a history of other malignancies or prior chemotherapy or radiotherapy, and all had node-negative disease on CT and PET/CT. Roughly 6 milliliters of peripheral venous blood were drawn into EDTA tubes at each of two time points. Ficoll-Paque Plus density-gradient centrifugation was used to isolate PBMCs. Right after collection, samples were kept at -80 degrees C until analysis. The TCR beta CDR3 region was amplified from genomic DNA by two rounds of multiplex PCR. In the first PCR round, primers specific to each TRBV and TRBJ gene were used, and the primer sequences were filed in Chinese patent CN105087789A. Universal primers were used in the second round of PCR. The Roche High Pure PCR Template Preparation Kit was used to extract genomic DNA from the frozen PBMCs. The libraries underwent paired-end sequencing with 151 bp reads on an Illumina HiSeq 3000. The source study handled its data this way. CutAdapt was used to discard raw reads that did not contain the multiplex PCR primer sequences. Using PEAR, the high-quality paired reads were merged into contigs. By aligning each contig to reference sequences, MiXCR assigned the TRB V, D and J gene segments to that contig. CDR3 sequences were clustered by base quality and sequence similarity to remove sequencing errors. Shannon entropy normalized by the natural log of productive TCR sequence number was used as the measure of diversity. One minus Shannon entropy divided by the natural log of the number of unique clonotypes was used as the definition of clonality. The Youden index of ROC curves was used to select progression-free survival cut-offs for repertoire metrics, and analyses were performed in R 3.5.3. The raw public reads went through TCRdb reprocessing: fastp at Q25, MiXCR clone calling, in-frame beta chains kept. Every CDR3 protein is listed once, alongside the most common genes and DNA of its rows. The V and J calls and clone size come from TCRdb's table, not from the authors' own analysis. Across this sample there are approximately 18,000 distinct CDR3 sequences, with about 46% seen only once. The ten top clones hold less than 35% of the sample.

This sample comprised PBMCs, obtained before or after stereotactic body radiation therapy (not recorded which). The V and J genes are TRBV20-1 and TRBJ2-7, and 9 bases in between align with TRBD2. This receptor was obtained from a donor aged 50 or older with non-small cell lung cancer. The CDR3 region reads CSLWCGRAGYEQYF. The sequenced DNA: TGCAGCCTCTGGTGCGGGAGGGCCGGGTACGAGCAGTACTTC.